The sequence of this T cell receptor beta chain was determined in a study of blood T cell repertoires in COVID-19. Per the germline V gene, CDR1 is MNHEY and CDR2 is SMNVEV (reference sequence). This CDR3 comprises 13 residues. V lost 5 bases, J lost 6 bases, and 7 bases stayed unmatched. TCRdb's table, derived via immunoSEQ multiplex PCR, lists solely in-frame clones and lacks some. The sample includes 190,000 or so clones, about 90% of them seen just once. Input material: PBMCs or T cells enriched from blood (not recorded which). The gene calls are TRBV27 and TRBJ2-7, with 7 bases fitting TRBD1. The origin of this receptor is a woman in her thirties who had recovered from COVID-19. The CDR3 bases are TGTGCCAGCAGTCAACCGGGACAGCGCGAGCAGTACTTC. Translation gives CASSQPGQREQYF.